A single sample gave rise to the 21 T cell receptor beta chains below, sequenced in a study of blood T cell repertoires in COVID-19. Sequencing was performed with immunoSEQ multiplex PCR; in TCRdb, only in-frame clones are kept and a portion is missing. The sample yields 25,000 to 40,000 clones, around 90% seen once. The sequenced sample consisted of peripheral blood. These receptors all stem from a man aged 70 or older with active or convalescent COVID-19.

This clone occurred a few times. The V call is TRBV2, the J call TRBJ1-4; D not resolved. Germline V lookup: CDR1 SNHLY, CDR2 FYNNEI. Trimming shortened V by 4 bases and J by 8 bases, and 14 bases separated the two germline ends. The CDR3 length is 14 residues. The CDR3 DNA sequence: TGTGCCAGCAGTGTTGGGCAGTCACGAGAAAAACTGTTTTTT. Protein product: CASSVGQSREKLFF.

The chain combines TRBV21-1 with TRBJ1-2; TRBD1 is taken as the D call from the table, unchecked against the DNA. TRBV21-1 is a known pseudogene. CDR3 length: 14 amino acids. CDR3 bases: TGTGCCAGCAGCAAAGGAGGGGGCACCTATGGCTACACCTTC. It translates to CASSKGGGTYGYTF.

The chain couples TRBV6-5 to TRBJ1-2; 8 nucleotides align to TRBD1. V dropped 7 bases and J dropped 0; count of bases not matched to a gene: 7. The CDR3 totals 15 residues. Per germline, CDR1 MNHEY and CDR2 SVGAGI. The CDR3 bases are TGTGCCAGCAACGACGGACAGGGAGCTAACTATGGCTACACCTTC. This translates into CASNDGQGANYGYTF.

V gene TRBV2 combines with J gene TRBJ2-5; D uncertain. Trimming left V 7 bases short and J 0 bases short, with 6 bases between. Germline CDR1 is SNHLY and CDR2 is FYNNEI. The CDR3 has 12 amino acids. The CDR3 coding sequence is TGTGCCAGCACCCGGGACCAAGAGACCCAGTACTTC. Protein sequence: CASTRDQETQYF.

This clone was seen a few times. The rearrangement links TRBV11-2 to TRBJ1-5; D not resolved. This CDR3 is built from 14 residues. V lost 5 bases to trimming and J lost 7 bases, with 15 bases between them. From germline, CDR1 is SGHAT and CDR2 FQNNGV. CDR3 coding DNA: TGTGCCAGCAGCCCCGCAGCCCCCGGGCAGCCCCAGCATTTT. Translated: CASSPAAPGQPQHF.

The rearrangement links TRBV6-6 to TRBJ2-1; 12 nucleotides match TRBD1. Germline V lookup: CDR1 MNHNY, CDR2 SVGAGI (reference sequence). This CDR3 spans 16 amino acids. J was trimmed by 6 bases and V by 0 bases; bases with no gene match: 3. The CDR3 DNA sequence: TGTGCCAGCAGTTACTCTCGGGACAGGGGGCCCAATGAGCAGTTCTTC. Amino acids: CASSYSRDRGPNEQFF.

The chain employs TRBV5-1 and TRBJ2-1; 10 bases match TRBD2. In germline, CDR1 is SGHRS, CDR2 YFSETQ. V lost 0 bases to trimming and J lost 11 bases; unmatched junction nucleotides: 11. CDR3 length equals 16 residues. The CDR3, as DNA: TGCGCCAGCAGCTTGGAGGCTAGCGGGGGATCTCCCAAGCAGTTCTTC. This encodes CASSLEASGGSPKQFF. Variable domain in full (rest from reference TRBV5-1 and TRBJ2-1): KAGVTQTPRYLIKTRGQQVTLSCSPISGHRSVSWYQQTPGQGLQFLFEYFSETQRNKGNFPGRFSGRQFSNSRSEMNVSTLELGDSALYLCASSLEASGGSPKQFFGPGTRLTVL.

The chain joins TRBV28 to TRBJ1-2; TRBD1 is a possible D gene (6 bases). V was pared by 5 bases and J by 7 bases, with 14 bases between. The germline CDR1 and CDR2 sequences are MDHEN and SYDVKM. This CDR3 contains 13 residues. The CDR3 here is CASSPTGFPGYTF. As DNA, the CDR3 is TGTGCCAGCAGTCCCACAGGGTTCCCTGGCTACACCTTC.

This chain uses TRBV29-1 with TRBJ1-1; D unclear. With 6 bases removed from V and 1 base from J, the gap between germline ends came to 12 bases. This CDR3 is 13 amino acids long. Germline lookup yields CDR1 SQVTM and CDR2 ANQGSEA. CDR3 bases: TGCAGCGTCCCGTTGGAGGAGAACACTGAAGCTTTCTTT. Translating gives CSVPLEENTEAFF.

The chain combines TRBV2 with TRBJ2-7, with 7 bases lining up with TRBD1. This CDR3 spans 13 amino acids. Germline CDR1 SNHLY, CDR2 FYNNEI. The J segment lost 3 bases and the V segment lost 5 bases, leaving 4 bases of the junction unmatched. CDR3 in DNA: TGTGCCAGCAGTCGGGACAGCGACTACGAGCAGTACTTC. It encodes CASSRDSDYEQYF.

The chain recombines TRBV7-9 with TRBJ2-1, with a weak D call TRBD1 (6 bases). In germline, CDR1 is SEHNR, CDR2 FQNEAQ (reference sequence). Trimming stripped 4 bases from V and 2 bases from J, with 15 bases between. CDR3 length: 16 amino acids. The CDR3 DNA reads TGTGCCAGCAGCTCCCAGACAGGAGATGCCTACAATGAGCAGTTCTTC. Amino acids: CASSSQTGDAYNEQFF.

The chain has TRBV11-3 and TRBJ2-5; D may be TRBD2 (6 bases). V was clipped by 1 base and J by 3 bases, with 12 bases between them. The germline V gene encodes CDR1 SGHNT and CDR2 YENEEA. The CDR3 loop spans 15 amino acids. The CDR3 DNA is TGTGCCAGCAGCTTAGGAGGAGGGGCAGAAGAGACCCAGTACTTC. The encoded protein is CASSLGGGAEETQYF.

The J gene is TRBJ1-3, the V gene TRBV4-3; D remains unclear. The germline CDR1 and CDR2 sequences are LGHNA and YSLEER. Trimming took off 1 base at V and 3 bases at J, with 10 bases between the two ends. CDR3 length: 15 residues. The CDR3 DNA sequence: TGCGCCAGCAGCCAAGGCGGATCGGGTGGAAACACCATATATTTT. Translation gives CASSQGGSGGNTIYF.

This chain links TRBV24-1 with TRBJ1-2; 8 bases align to TRBD1. Per germline, CDR1 KGHDR and CDR2 SFDVKD. The CDR3 has 14 residues. J gave up 5 bases and V 4 bases, and 5 bases lay outside the gene matches. The CDR3 here is CATSDPDREYGYTF. Here the CDR3 DNA reads TGTGCCACCAGTGACCCGGACAGGGAGTATGGCTACACCTTC.

V gene TRBV4-1 combines with J gene TRBJ2-3; D is unclear. Trimming removed 0 bases from V and 8 bases from J, with 18 bases in between. This CDR3 has 16 residues. Looked up from germline, CDR1 is MGHRA and CDR2 is YSYEKL. CDR3 loop: CASSQDLFVDIGTQYF. The CDR3 DNA is TGCGCCAGCAGCCAAGATCTATTTGTCGACATCGGTACGCAGTATTTT.

As for this clone: Other DNA sequences of this sample code for an identical CDR3. The chain couples TRBV6-5 to TRBJ1-1; TRBD1 matches 8 bases. This CDR3 is 14 amino acids long. The V gene end was trimmed by 6 bases and the J gene end by 5 bases; junction bases not matched to a gene: 8. Per germline, CDR1 MNHEY and CDR2 SVGAGI. In nucleotides, the CDR3 is TGTGCCAGCAGCTCGGGACAGGAAAATACTGAAGCTTTCTTT. This translates into CASSSGQENTEAFF.

V is TRBV6-4 and J is TRBJ1-1; perhaps TRBD1 as D (5 bases). This CDR3 comprises 14 residues. Germline values: CDR1 MRHNA, CDR2 SNTAGT. Trimming pared 0 bases from V and 2 bases from J, leaving 7 bases between. The CDR3 nucleotides read TGTGCCAGCAGTGACTCGGACAAAAACACTGAAGCTTTCTTT. This sequence encodes CASSDSDKNTEAFF.

This chain connects TRBV10-3 to TRBJ1-5, with D unclear. The germline gives CDR1 ENHRY, CDR2 SYGVKD. Deletions cut 6 bases from V and 4 bases from J, with 13 bases between. This CDR3 has 14 amino acids. CDR3: CAISPDRGNQPQHF. CDR3 DNA: TGTGCCATCAGCCCGGACCGGGGTAATCAGCCCCAGCATTTT.

The chain joins TRBV10-3 to TRBJ2-7; no definite D call. Per the germline V gene, CDR1 is ENHRY and CDR2 is SYGVKD. The V and J ends lost 3 bases and 4 bases respectively, with 13 bases between them. This CDR3 contains 14 residues. CDR3 loop: CAISETSLSYEQYF. DNA of the CDR3: TGTGCCATCAGTGAAACTTCCTTGTCATACGAGCAGTACTTC.

The gene calls are TRBV7-6 and TRBJ2-7; perhaps TRBD2 as D (7 bases). V was cut by 1 base and J by 4 bases, with 14 bases left in between. Germline V gene data show CDR1 as SGHVS and CDR2 as FNYEAQ. The CDR3 spans 15 residues. This chain's CDR3 is CASSLGGGGQYEQYF. CDR3 coding DNA: TGTGCCAGCAGCTTAGGAGGGGGGGGCCAGTACGAGCAGTACTTC.

The chain has TRBV5-1 and TRBJ1-1; 9 positions match TRBD1. This CDR3 comprises 14 residues. J was trimmed by 3 bases and V by 4 bases; bases with no gene match: 4. The germline V gene encodes CDR1 SGHRS and CDR2 YFSETQ. CDR3 region: CASSKGQGDTEAFF. In nucleotides, the CDR3 is TGCGCCAGCAGCAAGGGACAGGGCGACACTGAAGCTTTCTTT.